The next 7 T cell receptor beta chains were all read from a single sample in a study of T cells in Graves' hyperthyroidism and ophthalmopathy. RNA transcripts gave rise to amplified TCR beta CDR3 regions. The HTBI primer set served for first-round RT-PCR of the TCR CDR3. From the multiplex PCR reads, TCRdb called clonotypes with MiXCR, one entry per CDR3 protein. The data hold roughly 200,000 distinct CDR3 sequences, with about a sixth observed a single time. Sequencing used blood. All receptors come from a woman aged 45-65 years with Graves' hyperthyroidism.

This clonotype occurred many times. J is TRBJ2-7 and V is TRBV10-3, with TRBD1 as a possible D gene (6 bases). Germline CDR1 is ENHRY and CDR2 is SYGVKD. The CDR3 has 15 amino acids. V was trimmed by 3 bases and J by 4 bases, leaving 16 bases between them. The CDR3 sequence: CAISDAGGDWYEQYF. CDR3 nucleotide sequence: TGTGCCATCAGTGATGCTGGGGGCGACTGGTACGAGCAGTACTTC.

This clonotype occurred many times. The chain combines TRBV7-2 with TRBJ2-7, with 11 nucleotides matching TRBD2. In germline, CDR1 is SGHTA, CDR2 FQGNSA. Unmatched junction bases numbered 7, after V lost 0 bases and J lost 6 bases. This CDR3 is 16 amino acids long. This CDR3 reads CASSLAQLAGDREQYF. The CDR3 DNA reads TGTGCCAGCAGCTTAGCCCAACTAGCGGGAGACCGCGAGCAGTACTTC.

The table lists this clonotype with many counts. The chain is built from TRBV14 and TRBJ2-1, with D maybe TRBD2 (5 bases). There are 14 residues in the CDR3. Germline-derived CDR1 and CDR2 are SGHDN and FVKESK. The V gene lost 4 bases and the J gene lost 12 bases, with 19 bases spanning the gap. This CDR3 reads CASSPEGVQARQFF. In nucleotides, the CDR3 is TGTGCCAGCAGCCCCGAGGGAGTCCAGGCACGGCAGTTCTTC.

CDR3 coding DNA: TGTGCCAGTAGTATCGGCAGGGCCTATGGCTACACCTTC. Amino acids: CASSIGRAYGYTF. The V and J genes are TRBV19 and TRBJ1-2; a possible D gene is TRBD1 (5 bases). Trimming took 3 bases from V and 4 from J, leaving 9 bases between them. The germline gives CDR1 LNHDA, CDR2 SQIVND (reference sequence). This CDR3 comprises 13 residues.

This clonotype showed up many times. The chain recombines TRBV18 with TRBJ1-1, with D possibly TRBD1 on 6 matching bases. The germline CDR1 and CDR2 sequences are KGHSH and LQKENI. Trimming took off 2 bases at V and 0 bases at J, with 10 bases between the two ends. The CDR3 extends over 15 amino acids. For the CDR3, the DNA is TGTGCCAGCTCACCAGGAACAGGGATGAACACTGAAGCTTTCTTT. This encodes CASSPGTGMNTEAFF. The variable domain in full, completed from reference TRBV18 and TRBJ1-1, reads NAGVMQNPRHLVRRRGQEARLRCSPMKGHSHVYWYRQLPEEGLKFMVYLQKENIIDESGMPKERFSAEFPKEGPSILRIQQVVRGDSAAYFCASSPGTGMNTEAFFGQGTRLTVV.

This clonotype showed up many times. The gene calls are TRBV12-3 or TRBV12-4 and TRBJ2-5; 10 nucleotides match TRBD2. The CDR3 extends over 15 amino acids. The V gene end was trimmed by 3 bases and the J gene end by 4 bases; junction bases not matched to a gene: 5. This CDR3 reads CASSFPSGSGETQYF. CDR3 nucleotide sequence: TGTGCCAGCAGTTTCCCTAGCGGGAGTGGAGAGACCCAGTACTTC.

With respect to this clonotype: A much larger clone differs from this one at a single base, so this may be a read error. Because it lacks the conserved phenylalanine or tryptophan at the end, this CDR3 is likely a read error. The CDR3 spells CASSGIRTEAFL. For the CDR3, the DNA is TGTGCCAGCTCCGGGATTCGGACTGAAGCTTTCCTT. The genes are TRBV18 and TRBJ1-1; D is unresolved. Germline V gene sequence: CDR1 KGHSH, CDR2 LQKENI. The V gene lost 6 bases and the J gene lost 5 bases, with 10 bases spanning the gap. The length of the CDR3 is 12 residues.